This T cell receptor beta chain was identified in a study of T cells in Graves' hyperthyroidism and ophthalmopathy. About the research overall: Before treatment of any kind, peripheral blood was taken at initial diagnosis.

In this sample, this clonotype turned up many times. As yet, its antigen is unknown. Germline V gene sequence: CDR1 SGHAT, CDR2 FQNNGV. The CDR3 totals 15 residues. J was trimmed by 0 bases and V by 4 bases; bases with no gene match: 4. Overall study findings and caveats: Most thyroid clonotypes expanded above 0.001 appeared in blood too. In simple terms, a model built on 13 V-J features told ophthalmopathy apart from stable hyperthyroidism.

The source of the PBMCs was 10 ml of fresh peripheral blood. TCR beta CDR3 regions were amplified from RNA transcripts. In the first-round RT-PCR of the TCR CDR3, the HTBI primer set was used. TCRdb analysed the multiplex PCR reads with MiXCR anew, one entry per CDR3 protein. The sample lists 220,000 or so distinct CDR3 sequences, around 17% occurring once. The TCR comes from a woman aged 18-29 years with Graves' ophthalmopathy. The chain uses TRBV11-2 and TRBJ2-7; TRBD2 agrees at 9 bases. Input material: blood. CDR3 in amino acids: CASSWTSASSYEQYF. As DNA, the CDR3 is TGTGCCAGCAGCTGGACTAGCGCAAGCTCCTACGAGCAGTACTTC. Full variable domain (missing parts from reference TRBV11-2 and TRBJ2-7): EAGVAQSPRYKIIEKRQSVAFWCNPISGHATLYWYQQILGQGPKLLIQFQNNGVVDDSQLPKDRFSAERLKGVDSTLKIQPAKLEDSAVYLCASSWTSASSYEQYFGPGTRLTVT.